The present entry profiles one T cell receptor beta chain with its context. The clone's antigen remains unknown. No base-level quality is on record; no much larger clone is a single base apart. V lost 5 bases and J lost 7 bases; the stretch between them is 9 bases long. Measured from the cysteine to the phenylalanine, the CDR3 is 13 residues long. Only the CDR3 part of the read is kept: 39 bases, read in frame from the first base. CDR1 and CDR2 are read off the germline V gene as MRHNA and SNTAGT. The collaborating institutions used their own protocols to collect whole blood in K2EDTA tubes. Collaborator samples were shipped for TCRbeta analysis as frozen whole blood, isolated PBMCs, or DNA extracted from either sample type. TCRbeta CDR3 regions were amplified from genomic DNA using the immunoSEQ Assay, a bias-controlled multiplex PCR. Per the authors' processing: Nucleated cell counts per sample were estimated from amplification of reference gene primers within the assay. To quantify the absolute abundance of each unique TCRbeta CDR3 rearrangement, sequence reads were collapsed and filtered. Productive Simpson clonality was computed per sample as the square root of Simpson's diversity index over productive rearrangements. In its TCRdb copy, this immuneACCESS table keeps in-frame sequences only and misses some clones. Where compared with another copy, unresolved V genes explain less than half of these, and the others have no known cause. V and J calls and clone size are copied from that table; D and trimming were computed from the DNA. The sample table contains 77,000 or so clones; only one count was recorded for approximately 79% of them. The top ten hold approximately 2.4% of the sample.

The sample belongs to a study of blood T cell repertoires in COVID-19 (dated by TCRdb to 2018 to 2021). Turning to the overall study: Collaborator samples came from the United States, Italy and Spain and covered acute and convalescent phases of COVID-19. The sample metadata nearly always contained a de-identified subject ID, COVID-19 status, age in years and sex. The material from the prospective study consisted of cDNA or gDNA derived from T cells, B-cell-depleted T cells, or PBMCs. Deeply sampled blood TCRbeta repertoires from subjects exposed to, actively infected with, or recovered from COVID-19 were included in the dataset. Samples came from the ongoing ImmuneRACE study (first 160 participants) plus 1,254 subjects from 6 global collaborators. Where HLA class I and class II types were available, the types were taken from metadata supplied by the sample provider, not from assay-based typing. A freely available public database, intended as a resource for researchers studying the immune response to SARS-CoV-2, is where the repertoires were released.

What the study reported, not specific to this receptor: The amount of clinical and demographic metadata varied by source and participant and was provided uncurated.

This sequence originates from a human donor with acute or convalescent COVID-19. The donor label of this sample is uncertain. Specimen: peripheral blood. The chain is assembled from TRBV6-4 and TRBJ1-6; the D gene cannot be resolved reliably. The bases are TGTGCCAGCAGTCTCCAGAGGAATTCACCCCTCCACTTT. This is translated as CASSLQRNSPLHF.